The present T cell receptor (beta chain) was sequenced within a study of post-analysis software for immune sequencing data. Study-level points and caveats: Clustering by F measure revealed strong co-clustering among samples prepared together in one batch. Patients carried a handful of TRBV segments more frequently than controls did, and TRBV5-6, TRBV5-1 and TRBV20-1 were among them. Those with multiple sclerosis, the patient group, showed significantly lower normalized Chao1 diversity than controls.

Researchers reported that TCR beta cDNA libraries carried unique molecular identifiers. Researchers reported about 500,000 cDNA molecules coming from around 1 to 10 million T cells. In TCRdb, the PCR reads were re-called with MiXCR into one record per CDR3 protein. Of more than 450,000 distinct CDR3 sequences listed, around 34% are singletons. Trimming cost V 4 bases and J 1 base, with 13 bases left between them. The germline V gene encodes CDR1 ENHRY and CDR2 SYGVKD. This CDR3 is 15 amino acids long. This clonotype was detected only a few times. Its antigen is unknown. This receptor was identified in a girl aged 2 to 17 with multiple sclerosis. Specimen: blood. This chain links TRBV10-3 with TRBJ1-1, with a possible D match to TRBD1 (5 bases). The CDR3 is CAISGLGAPNTEAFF. The CDR3 DNA reads as TGTGCCATCAGTGGCCTAGGGGCGCCGAACACTGAAGCTTTCTTT.